This TCR beta chain was identified in a study of CXCR3-negative and CXCR3-positive naive CD8 T cells. Study outcomes and limitations: No difference in surface CD5 was seen between naive subsets, and TCR strength was inferred from TRB CDR3 properties. Higher TRB CDR3 hydrophobicity marked CXCR3-positive naive cells relative to CXCR3-negative naive cells.

With regard to this clonotype: Its cognate antigen is unknown.

Carrying UMI labels, the TRB cDNA libraries were prepared through 5' RACE. TCRdb re-called the 5' RACE reads and catalogs CDR3 proteins one per entry, DNA excluded. The sample totals under 150,000 distinct CDR3 sequences. Germline CDR1 reads MNHEY; CDR2 reads SVGEGT. The CDR3 sequence is 19 residues long. The TCR sequence derives from a human donor in good health. Some clones in this sample may be carry-over from other donors' samples. The sequenced sample consisted of naive CXCR3+ CD8+ T cells from blood. Subset specified: CD45RO-CCR7+CD27+CD95- naive CD8+ T cells expressing CXCR3 (TNR3+). The chain uses TRBV6-2 or TRBV6-3 and TRBJ2-7; TCRdb's D gene call, TRBD2, goes unchecked for lack of DNA. CDR3 sequence reads: CASSYASGKVLGSSYEQYF.